This T cell receptor beta chain emerged from a study of T-cell reconstitution after alpha-beta-depleted transplantation in children. It was with unique molecular identifiers that the TCRbeta library was prepared. MiXCR, run by TCRdb on the PCR reads, gives a single entry per CDR3 protein. Among a few hundred thousand distinct CDR3 sequences listed, around 10% were seen once. The sequence came from a human donor who donated a stem cell graft to a child with acute lymphoblastic leukemia. The sample here was PBMCs from the stem cell graft donor, taken from the stem cell graft.

CDR3 DNA sequence: TGTGCCAGCAGCTCGACGATTACAACAGGATTAATGAACACTGAAGCTTTCTTT. Amino acid sequence: CASSSTITTGLMNTEAFF. V and J are TRBV7-6 and TRBJ1-1, with D tentatively TRBD1 (5 bases). Deletions cut 4 bases from V and 0 bases from J, with 21 bases between. The CDR3 totals 18 residues. Germline-derived CDR1 and CDR2 are SGHVS and FNYEAQ.